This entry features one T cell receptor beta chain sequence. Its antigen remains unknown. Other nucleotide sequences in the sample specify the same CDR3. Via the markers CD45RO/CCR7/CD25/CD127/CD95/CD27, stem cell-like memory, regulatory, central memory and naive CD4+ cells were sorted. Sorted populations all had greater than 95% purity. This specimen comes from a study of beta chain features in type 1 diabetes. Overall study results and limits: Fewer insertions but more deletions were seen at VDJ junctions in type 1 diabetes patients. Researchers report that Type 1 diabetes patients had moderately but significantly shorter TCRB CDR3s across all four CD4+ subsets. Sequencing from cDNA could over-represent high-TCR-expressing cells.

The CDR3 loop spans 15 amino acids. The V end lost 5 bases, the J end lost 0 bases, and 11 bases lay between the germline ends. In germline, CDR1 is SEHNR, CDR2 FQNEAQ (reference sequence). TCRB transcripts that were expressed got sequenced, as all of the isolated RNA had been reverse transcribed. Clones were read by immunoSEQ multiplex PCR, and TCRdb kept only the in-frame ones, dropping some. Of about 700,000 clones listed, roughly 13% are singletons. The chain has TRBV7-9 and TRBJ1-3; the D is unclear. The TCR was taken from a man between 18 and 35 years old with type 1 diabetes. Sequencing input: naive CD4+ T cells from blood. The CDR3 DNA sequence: TGTGCCAGCAGCCCCGACGGAAGCTCTGGAAACACCATATATTTT. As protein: CASSPDGSSGNTIYF.